This TCR beta chain was documented in a study of metastatic and nonmetastatic thyroid tumors. Looking at the study overall: From malignant and benign thyroid patients, repertoires in blood and in tumor or nodule tissue were compared.

Authors' data handling: The study took CDR3 differences across clinicopathological groups and made a distant-metastasis classifier for papillary thyroid cancer from them. MiXCR was used by TCRdb to re-call the PCR reads. The authors' filters were not applied to this entry. Here the sample spans about 13,000 clones, approximately 23% being singletons. Before thyroid surgery, none of the patients had received any treatment. This clone was detected many times. Its target is unknown. The germline V and J ends were trimmed by 1 base and 4 bases, with 7 bases remaining between them. CDR3 size: 13 residues. Germline-derived CDR1 and CDR2 are SGHDN and FVKESK. Overall study results and limits: In blood and tumor, TCR beta diversity was reportedly significantly higher in malignant thyroid tumors than in benign nodules.

The sequence was obtained from a female donor with papillary thyroid cancer or a benign thyroid nodule (not recorded which). Some clones in this sample may be carry-over from other donors' samples. The sample taken for sequencing was adjacent normal tissue. The chain employs TRBV14 and TRBJ1-2; D possibly corresponds to TRBD1 (6 bases). Here the CDR3 DNA reads TGTGCCAGCAGCCAAGTACAGGGCTATGGCTACACCTTC. Translating gives CASSQVQGYGYTF. The full variable domain, completed using reference TRBV14 and TRBJ1-2, is EAGVTQFPSHSVIEKGQTVTLRCDPISGHDNLYWYRRVMGKEIKFLLHFVKESKQDESGMPNNRFLAERTGGTYSTLKVQPAELEDSGVYFCASSQVQGYGYTFGSGTRLTVV.